The 3 T cell receptor beta chains below come from one sample, sequenced in a study of regulatory T cells in long-lasting Graves disease. Time point given: newly diagnosed GD, antithyroid drugs for less than 3 months. The TCR library was made from RNA that had been extracted from PBMCs in TRIzol. To make TCR beta libraries, researchers used iRepertoire HTBI primers and Arm-PCR of CDR3 regions. Via MiXCR, TCRdb re-called the multiplex PCR reads, giving one row per CDR3 protein. The sample contains 680,000 or so distinct CDR3 sequences, 15% to 20% of which appear only once. Another study also made use of these data, one on T cells in Graves' hyperthyroidism and ophthalmopathy.

The sequencing used peripheral blood mononuclear cells (PBMCs), collected at new diagnosis, from a patient treated with antithyroid drugs. Receptors were obtained from a woman in her 30s with Graves disease.

V and J are TRBV6-1 and TRBJ2-3; D not resolved. The germline gives CDR1 MNHNS, CDR2 SASEGT. The V and J ends lost 2 bases and 6 bases respectively, with 12 bases between them. The CDR3 contains 14 residues. In nucleotides, the CDR3 is TGTGCCAGCAGTGAACTGCAATCATGGGATACGCAGTATTTT. Translated: CASSELQSWDTQYF.

The chain recombines TRBV4-1 with TRBJ1-1; D gene unclear. CDR1 MGHRA and CDR2 YSYEKL come from the germline V gene. The CDR3 covers 13 residues. V gave up 2 bases and J gave up 4 bases, with 8 bases separating them. The DNA for the CDR3 is TGCGCCAGCAGCCAACCGAGGGCCACTGAAGCTTTCTTT. Encoded protein: CASSQPRATEAFF.

This clonotype was observed at least ten times. The chain has TRBV28 and TRBJ2-3; 10 bases fit TRBD2. This CDR3 spans 15 amino acids. The ends lost 6 bases at V and 4 bases at J; junction bases unmatched: 7. From germline, CDR1 is MDHEN and CDR2 SYDVKM. This CDR3 reads CASRASGSTADTQYF. In DNA form, the CDR3 reads TGTGCCAGCAGGGCTAGCGGGAGTACCGCAGATACGCAGTATTTT.